These T cell receptor beta chains were read from a single sample in a study of blood T cell repertoires in COVID-19. TCRdb's table, derived via immunoSEQ multiplex PCR, lists solely in-frame clones and lacks some. Of approximately 11,000 clones in the sample, about four fifths are singletons; the top ten hold roughly 31%. Sequenced: peripheral blood. The receptor set was obtained from a middle-aged man with active COVID-19. The CDR3 runs from the conserved cysteine through the conserved F or W. D genes are given only for firm matches. Size is omitted from some rows. Given values are once, few, many or a class for expanded clones.

j_gene: TRBJ2-7
abundance: NA
d_gene: TRBD1
v_gene: TRBV27
CDR3aa: CASSFSTGQASYEQYF
CDR3nt: TGTGCCAGCAGTTTCAGTACGGGACAGGCGTCCTACGAGCAGTACTTC

j_gene: TRBJ1-6
abundance: once
d_gene: NA
v_gene: TRBV3-1/TRBV3-2
CDR3aa: CASSPQLGQGIGSPLHF
CDR3nt: TGTGCCAGCAGCCCCCAGCTGGGGCAGGGGATCGGTTCACCCCTCCACTTT

j_gene: TRBJ1-2
abundance: NA
d_gene: NA
v_gene: TRBV29-1
CDR3aa: CSVVDKGTKNYGYTF
CDR3nt: TGCAGCGTTGTGGACAAGGGTACTAAGAACTATGGCTACACCTTC

j_gene: TRBJ2-3
abundance: NA
d_gene: NA
v_gene: TRBV14
CDR3aa: CASSQEDGRDTDTQYF
CDR3nt: TGTGCCAGCAGCCAAGAGGACGGCAGGGACACAGATACGCAGTATTTT

j_gene: TRBJ2-1
abundance: NA
d_gene: TRBD2
v_gene: TRBV25-1
CDR3aa: CASSEEGRTSGNNEQFF
CDR3nt: TGTGCCAGCAGTGAGGAGGGGAGGACTAGCGGGAACAATGAGCAGTTCTTC

j_gene: TRBJ2-2
abundance: NA
d_gene: NA
v_gene: TRBV21-1
CDR3aa: CASGRRVDGELFF
CDR3nt: TGTGCCAGCGGCAGGAGAGTGGACGGGGAGCTGTTTTTT

j_gene: TRBJ2-1
abundance: NA
d_gene: NA
v_gene: TRBV28
CDR3aa: CASRRGWEQFF
CDR3nt: TGTGCCAGCAGGAGAGGGTGGGAGCAGTTCTTC

j_gene: TRBJ2-2
abundance: NA
d_gene: NA
v_gene: TRBV24-1
CDR3aa: CATSEQYANTGELFF
CDR3nt: TGTGCCACCAGTGAACAGTACGCGAACACCGGGGAGCTGTTTTTT

j_gene: TRBJ2-1
abundance: NA
d_gene: TRBD2
v_gene: TRBV19
CDR3aa: CASRSAGENEQFF
CDR3nt: TGTGCCAGTAGGAGTGCGGGAGAGAATGAGCAGTTCTTC

j_gene: TRBJ2-1
abundance: NA
d_gene: TRBD2
v_gene: TRBV27
CDR3aa: CASSHGTSGSNEQFF
CDR3nt: TGTGCCAGCAGCCACGGGACTAGCGGGTCCAATGAGCAGTTCTTC

j_gene: TRBJ2-7
abundance: NA
d_gene: NA
v_gene: TRBV4-1
CDR3aa: CASSRRDKTPYEQYF
CDR3nt: TGCGCCAGCAGCCGACGGGACAAGACTCCTTACGAGCAGTACTTC